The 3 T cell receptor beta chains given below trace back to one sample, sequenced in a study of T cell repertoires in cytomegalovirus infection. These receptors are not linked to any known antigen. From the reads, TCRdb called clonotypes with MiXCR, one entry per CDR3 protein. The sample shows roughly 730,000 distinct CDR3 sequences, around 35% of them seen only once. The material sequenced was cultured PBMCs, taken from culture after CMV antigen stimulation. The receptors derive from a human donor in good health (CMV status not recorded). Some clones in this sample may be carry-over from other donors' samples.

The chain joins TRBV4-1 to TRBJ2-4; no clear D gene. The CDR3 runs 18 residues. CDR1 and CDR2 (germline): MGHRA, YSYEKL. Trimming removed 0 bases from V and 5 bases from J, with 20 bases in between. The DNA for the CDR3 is TGCGCCAGCAGCCAAGATCGGTCGGCTAGTAGAATGGAAAACATTCAGTACTTC. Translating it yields CASSQDRSASRMENIQYF.

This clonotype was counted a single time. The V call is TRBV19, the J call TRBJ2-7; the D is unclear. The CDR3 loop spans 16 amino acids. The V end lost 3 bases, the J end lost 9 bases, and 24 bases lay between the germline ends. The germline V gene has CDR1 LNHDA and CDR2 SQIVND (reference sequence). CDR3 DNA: TGTGCCAGTAGTATGAGAGCAGGACCTCCCGATGCCGGGCAGTACTTC. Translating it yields CASSMRAGPPDAGQYF.

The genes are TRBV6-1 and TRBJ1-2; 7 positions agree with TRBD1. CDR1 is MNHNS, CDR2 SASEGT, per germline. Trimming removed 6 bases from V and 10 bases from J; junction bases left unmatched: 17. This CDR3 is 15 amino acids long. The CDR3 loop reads CASRKRYPGDRAYTF. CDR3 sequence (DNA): TGTGCCAGCAGGAAAAGGTATCCAGGAGACAGGGCCTACACCTTC.